This record concerns one T cell receptor (beta chain) sequence. This clone has a single count. Its antigen is not yet known. There are no base qualities to consult, and no much larger clone falls within one base. The collaborating institutions used their own protocols to collect whole blood in K2EDTA tubes. For TCRbeta analysis, collaborator samples were shipped as frozen whole blood, as isolated PBMCs, or as DNA extracted from either sample type. This specimen comes from a study of blood T cell repertoires in COVID-19 (dated by TCRdb to the early 2020s). The study in broad terms: Samples from collaborators originated in the United States, Italy and Spain and spanned both the acute and convalescent phases of COVID-19. The prospective study material was composed of cDNA or gDNA derived from T cells, B-cell-depleted T cells, or PBMCs. Subjects who had been exposed to COVID-19, were actively infected with it, or had recovered from it provided the deeply sampled blood TCRbeta repertoires that made up the dataset. The repertoires were made available in a free public database intended to serve as a resource for research on the immune response to SARS-CoV-2. The samples were drawn from two sources: the first 160 participants of the ongoing ImmuneRACE study, and 950 to 1,500 subjects contributed by 6 global collaborators. Sample metadata almost always included a de-identified subject ID, COVID-19 status, age in years and sex. Where available, HLA class I and class II types were taken from metadata supplied by the sample provider and were not determined by assay-based typing.

The germline V gene encodes CDR1 SGHNT and CDR2 YYREEE (reference sequence). The cysteine opens and the phenylalanine closes a CDR3 of 17 amino acids. The sequence is cut down to CDR3 DNA, 51 bases in frame from base 1. V is trimmed back by 2 bases and J by 3 bases, and the junction contains 10 bases that no gene match accounts for. TCRbeta CDR3 regions were amplified from genomic DNA by means of the immunoSEQ Assay, a bias-controlled multiplex PCR. Processing in the source paper ran as follows. Within the assay, amplification of reference gene primers was used to estimate how many nucleated cells each sample contained. To quantify the absolute abundance of each unique TCRbeta CDR3 rearrangement, sequence reads were collapsed and filtered. For each sample, productive Simpson clonality was calculated as the square root of Simpson's diversity index across productive rearrangements. Held by TCRdb, this immuneACCESS table contains in-frame sequences only and omits some clones. Under half of the omission traces to an unresolved V gene where checked; the cause of the rest is unknown. V and J calls and clone size are those listed in that table; D and trimming were worked out from the DNA. The sample table records more than 200,000 clones; more than 75% of these occur just once. Together, the top ten hold approximately 6.1% of the sample.

What the study reported, not specific to this receptor: The quantity of clinical and demographic metadata differed by source and by participant and was supplied without curation.

The sequence is built from TRBV5-4 and TRBJ2-7; 11 bases in between match TRBD2. The sequence was collected from a man older than 75 with acute or convalescent COVID-19. The sample comprised peripheral blood. The CDR3 corresponds to CASSLGTSGGKIYEQYF. The DNA sequence reads TGTGCCAGCAGCTTAGGGACTAGCGGAGGAAAAATCTACGAGCAGTACTTC.